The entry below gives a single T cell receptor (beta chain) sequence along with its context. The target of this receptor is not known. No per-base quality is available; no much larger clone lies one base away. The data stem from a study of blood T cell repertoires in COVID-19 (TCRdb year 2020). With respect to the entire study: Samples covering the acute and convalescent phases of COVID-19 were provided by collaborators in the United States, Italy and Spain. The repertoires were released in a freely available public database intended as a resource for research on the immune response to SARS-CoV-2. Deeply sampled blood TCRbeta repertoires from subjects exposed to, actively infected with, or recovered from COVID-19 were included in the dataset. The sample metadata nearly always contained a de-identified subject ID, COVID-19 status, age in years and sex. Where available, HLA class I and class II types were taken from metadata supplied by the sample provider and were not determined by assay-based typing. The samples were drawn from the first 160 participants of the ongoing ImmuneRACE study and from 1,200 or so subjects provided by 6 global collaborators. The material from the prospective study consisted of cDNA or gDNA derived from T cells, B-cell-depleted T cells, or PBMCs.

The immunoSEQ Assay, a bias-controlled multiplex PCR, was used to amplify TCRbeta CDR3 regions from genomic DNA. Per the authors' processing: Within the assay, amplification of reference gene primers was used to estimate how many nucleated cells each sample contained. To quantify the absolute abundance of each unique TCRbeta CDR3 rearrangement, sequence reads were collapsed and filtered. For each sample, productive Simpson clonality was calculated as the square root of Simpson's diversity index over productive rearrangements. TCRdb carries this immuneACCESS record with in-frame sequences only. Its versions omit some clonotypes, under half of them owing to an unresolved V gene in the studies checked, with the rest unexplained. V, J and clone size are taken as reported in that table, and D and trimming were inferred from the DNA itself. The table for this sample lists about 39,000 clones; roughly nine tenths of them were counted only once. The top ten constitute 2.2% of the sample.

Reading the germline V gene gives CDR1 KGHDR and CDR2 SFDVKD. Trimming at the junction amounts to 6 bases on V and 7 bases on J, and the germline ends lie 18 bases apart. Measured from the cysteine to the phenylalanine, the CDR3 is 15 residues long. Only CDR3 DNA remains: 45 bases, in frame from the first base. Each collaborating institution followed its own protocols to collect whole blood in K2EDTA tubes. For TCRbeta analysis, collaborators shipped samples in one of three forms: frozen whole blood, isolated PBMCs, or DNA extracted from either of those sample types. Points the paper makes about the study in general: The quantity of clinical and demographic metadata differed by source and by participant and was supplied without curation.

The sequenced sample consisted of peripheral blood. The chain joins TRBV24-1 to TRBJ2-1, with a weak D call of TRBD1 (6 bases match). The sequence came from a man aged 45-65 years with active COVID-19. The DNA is TGTGCCACCAGTAGTTCATGGGGGCAGGGTAATGAGCAGTTCTTC. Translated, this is CATSSSWGQGNEQFF.